A single sample gave rise to the 3 T cell receptor beta chains below, sequenced in a study of T cell changes during pregnancy in multiple sclerosis. Repertoires were generated with immunoSEQ multiplex PCR, while TCRdb's copy carries only in-frame clones and drops some. This table holds around 47,000 clones, approximately 96% found once. This specimen consisted of peripheral blood, obtained in the second trimester of pregnancy. These receptors were taken from a female donor with multiple sclerosis, enrolled in a pregnancy study.

The V call is TRBV28, the J call TRBJ2-6; D not certain. In germline, CDR1 is MDHEN, CDR2 SYDVKM. V lost 7 bases, J lost 4 bases, and 11 bases lay in between. The CDR3 has 14 amino acids. CDR3 protein: CASTSSSGANVLTF. The CDR3 DNA sequence: TGTGCCAGCACCTCGTCCTCCGGGGCCAACGTCCTGACTTTC.

This sequence joins TRBV30 and TRBJ2-1; TRBD2 matches at 9 bases. The V segment lost 0 bases and the J segment 11 bases; nucleotides outside the gene matches: 11. This CDR3 contains 15 residues. CDR1 is GTSNPN and CDR2 is SVGIG in the germline V gene (reference sequence). The CDR3 reads CAWSVQSSGVNQQFF. DNA of the CDR3: TGTGCCTGGAGTGTACAATCTAGCGGGGTTAATCAGCAGTTCTTC.

V is TRBV4-2 and J is TRBJ1-2; D gene uncertain. Germline CDR1 and CDR2: LGHNA and YNFKEQ. Deletions cut 6 bases from V and 8 bases from J, with 22 bases between. The CDR3 is 15 residues long. This chain's CDR3 is CASSPQSAGYKGYTF. CDR3 in DNA: TGTGCCAGCAGTCCCCAGAGCGCTGGCTATAAGGGCTACACCTTC.